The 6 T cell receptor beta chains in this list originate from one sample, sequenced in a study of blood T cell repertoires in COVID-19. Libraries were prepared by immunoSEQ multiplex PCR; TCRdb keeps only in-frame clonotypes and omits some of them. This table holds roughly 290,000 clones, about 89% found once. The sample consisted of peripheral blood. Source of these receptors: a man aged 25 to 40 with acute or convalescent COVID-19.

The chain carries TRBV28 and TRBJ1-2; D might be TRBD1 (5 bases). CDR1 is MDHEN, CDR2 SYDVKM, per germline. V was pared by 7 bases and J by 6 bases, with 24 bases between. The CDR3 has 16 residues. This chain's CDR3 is CASTPEGVPWGDGYTF. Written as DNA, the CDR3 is TGTGCCAGCACCCCGGAAGGCGTCCCCTGGGGGGATGGCTACACCTTC.

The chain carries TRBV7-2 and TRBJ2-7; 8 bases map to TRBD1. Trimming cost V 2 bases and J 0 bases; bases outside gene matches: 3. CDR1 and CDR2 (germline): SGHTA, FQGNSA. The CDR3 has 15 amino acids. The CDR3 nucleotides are TGTGCCAGCAGCTTAAGGACAGGGAGCTCCTACGAGCAGTACTTC. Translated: CASSLRTGSSYEQYF.

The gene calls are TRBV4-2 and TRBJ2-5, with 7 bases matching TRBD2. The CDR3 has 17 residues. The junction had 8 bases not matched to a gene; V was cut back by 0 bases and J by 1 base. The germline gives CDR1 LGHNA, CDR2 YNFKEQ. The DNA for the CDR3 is TGTGCCAGCAGCCAAGATTTGCTAGCGGCGAGCCAAGAGACCCAGTACTTC. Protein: CASSQDLLAASQETQYF.

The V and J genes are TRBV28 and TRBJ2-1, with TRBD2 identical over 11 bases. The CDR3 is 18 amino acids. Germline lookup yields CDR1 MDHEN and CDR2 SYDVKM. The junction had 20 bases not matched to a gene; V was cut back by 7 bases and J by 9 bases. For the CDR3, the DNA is TGTGCCAGCATTACCTGGTTAGGTTCTAGCGGGGGGCTAGCTGAGCAGTTCTTC. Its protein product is CASITWLGSSGGLAEQFF.

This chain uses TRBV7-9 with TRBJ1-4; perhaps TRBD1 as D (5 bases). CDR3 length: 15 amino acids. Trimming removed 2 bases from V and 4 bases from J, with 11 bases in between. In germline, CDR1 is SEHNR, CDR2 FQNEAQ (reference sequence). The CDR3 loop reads CASSLMGLFNEKLFF. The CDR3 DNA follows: TGTGCCAGCAGCTTAATGGGACTCTTTAATGAAAAACTGTTTTTT. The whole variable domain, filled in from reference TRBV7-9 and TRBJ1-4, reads DTGVSQNPRHKITKRGQNVTFRCDPISEHNRLYWYRQTLGQGPEFLTYFQNEAQLEKSRLLSDRFSAERPKGSFSTLEIQRTEQGDSAMYLCASSLMGLFNEKLFFGSGTQLSVL.

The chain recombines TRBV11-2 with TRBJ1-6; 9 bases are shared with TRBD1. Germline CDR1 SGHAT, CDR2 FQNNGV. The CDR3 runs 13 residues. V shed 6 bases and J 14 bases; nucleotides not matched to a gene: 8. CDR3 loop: CASSRDRELALHF. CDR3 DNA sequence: TGTGCCAGCAGTCGGGACAGGGAACTAGCCCTCCACTTT.